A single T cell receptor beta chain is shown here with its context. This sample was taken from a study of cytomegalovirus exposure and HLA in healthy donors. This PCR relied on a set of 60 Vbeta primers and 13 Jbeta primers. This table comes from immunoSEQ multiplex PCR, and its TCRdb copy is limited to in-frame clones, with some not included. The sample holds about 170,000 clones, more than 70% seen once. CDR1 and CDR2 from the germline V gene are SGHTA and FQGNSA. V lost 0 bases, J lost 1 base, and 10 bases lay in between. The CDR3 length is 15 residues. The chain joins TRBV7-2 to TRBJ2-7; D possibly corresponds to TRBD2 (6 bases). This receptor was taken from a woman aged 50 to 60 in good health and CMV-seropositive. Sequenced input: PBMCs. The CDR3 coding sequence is TGTGCCAGCAGCTTAGCGGGGGGATATTCCTACGAGCAGTACTTC. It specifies CASSLAGGYSYEQYF.